A selection of T cell receptor beta chains follows, all from one sample in a study of T cell responses to AZD1222 COVID-19 vaccine. Sequencing was performed with immunoSEQ multiplex PCR; in TCRdb, only in-frame clones are kept and a portion is missing. The sample holds some 130,000 clones, roughly 89% seen once. The source material was peripheral blood, sampled on day 0 of AZD1222 vaccination. The receptors were sampled from an adult in good health. Each CDR3 is given with its conserved first and last residue. Each record gives: D gene, J gene, V gene, clone size, CDR3 DNA, CDR3 protein. A D gene is named only where the DNA matches it firmly. Not every row has a clone size; where given, it reads once, few, many or a size class.

TRBD1 TRBJ1-4 TRBV6-5 - TGTGCAACTCGACAGGGGGCAACTAATGAAAAACTGTTTTTT CATRQGATNEKLFF
- TRBJ1-5 TRBV7-2 once TGTGCCAGCAGCTTAAGGGGAAGCAATCAGCCCCAGCATTTT CASSLRGSNQPQHF
- TRBJ1-1 TRBV7-9 - TGTGCCAGCGGGGGAGGGGGCACTGAAGCTTTCTTT CASGGGGTEAFF
- TRBJ2-3 TRBV18 - TGTGCCAGCTCACCACTATCAACGGGAGATACGCAGTATTTT CASSPLSTGDTQYF
- TRBJ1-2 TRBV6-6 - TGTGCCAGCAGTCCTCTACCGACAATCTATGGCTACACCTTC CASSPLPTIYGYTF
TRBD1 TRBJ1-6 TRBV7-2 - TGTGCCAGCAGCTTACGCAGGGGGCAGTCACCCCTCCACTTT CASSLRRGQSPLHF
- TRBJ1-1 TRBV11-2 - TGTGCCAGCAGGTTCCGACGTGTGGGGACTGAAGCTTTCTTT CASRFRRVGTEAFF
- TRBJ2-1 TRBV7-3 - TGTGCCAGCAGCTCCTCCCCGTTTAATGAGCAGTTCTTC CASSSSPFNEQFF
- TRBJ1-2 TRBV4-1 - TGCGCCAGCAGCCAGCGAAAAGGGCCTGATGGCTACACCTTC CASSQRKGPDGYTF
- TRBJ2-3 TRBV6-1 - TGTGCCAGCAGTGAAGGGGTTCCAGATACGCAGTATTTT CASSEGVPDTQYF
TRBD2 TRBJ2-1 TRBV28 - TGTGCCAGCAGAGCTAGCGGGAGAGTAAATTACAATGAGCAGTTCTTC CASRASGRVNYNEQFF
- TRBJ1-6 TRBV9 once TGTGCCAGCAGCGTGGCGGGCTCCTATAATTCACCCCTCCACTTT CASSVAGSYNSPLHF
- TRBJ1-1 TRBV5-1 - TGCGCCAGCAGCCGGGGAGGGTTGGGCACTGAAGCTTTCTTT CASSRGGLGTEAFF
TRBD1 TRBJ1-3 TRBV9 - TGTGCCAGCAGCGTAGAGGGGGCTGCTGGAAACACCATATATTTT CASSVEGAAGNTIYF
- TRBJ2-1 TRBV27 - TGTGCCAGCAGTTTCAGCGGATATTACAATGAGCAGTTCTTC CASSFSGYYNEQFF